A selection of T cell receptor beta chains follows, all from one sample in a study of CD8 T cells in Susac syndrome. MiXCR was run by TCRdb on the immunoSEQ multiplex PCR reads, yielding one entry per CDR3 protein. The sample holds under 150,000 distinct CDR3 sequences, 90% to 95% seen once. The sample taken for sequencing was CD4+ T cells from PBMCs. These receptors were taken from a human donor with multiple sclerosis. Both conserved end residues are part of each CDR3. The order of the fields is V gene, clone size, J gene, D gene, CDR3 protein, CDR3 DNA. A D gene is named only where the DNA matches it firmly. Part of the rows lack a size; the others show once, few, many or a class for expanded clones.

TRBV10-3	-	TRBJ2-2	-	CAISPASGTNTGELFF	TGTGCCATCAGCCCGGCGAGCGGAACTAACACCGGGGAGCTGTTTTTT
TRBV2	-	TRBJ1-6	-	CASSETTANSPLHF	TGTGCCAGCAGTGAAACGACAGCTAATTCACCCCTCCACTTT
TRBV14	-	TRBJ2-7	-	CASRRSGDSYEQYF	TGTGCCAGCAGGCGGTCAGGAGACTCCTACGAGCAGTACTTC
TRBV5-1	-	TRBJ2-1	-	CASSSPMFDEQFF	TGCGCCAGCAGCTCTCCGATGTTCGATGAGCAGTTCTTC
TRBV29-1	-	TRBJ2-7	-	CSTRTAGYEQYF	TGCAGCACAAGGACAGCCGGCTACGAGCAGTACTTC
TRBV29-1	once	TRBJ2-5	-	CSVVGPGETQYF	TGCAGCGTTGTTGGACCGGGAGAGACCCAGTACTTC
TRBV7-9	-	TRBJ1-3	-	CASSLGTLTDGNTIYF	TGTGCCAGCAGCTTAGGGACACTTACGGATGGAAACACCATATATTTT
TRBV7-9	-	TRBJ1-3	-	CASRETGPVLGNTIYF	TGTGCCAGCAGGGAAACCGGGCCAGTTCTCGGAAACACCATATATTTT
TRBV29-1	-	TRBJ2-7	TRBD2	CSATSGAGSYEQYF	TGCAGCGCCACTAGCGGGGCGGGATCTTACGAGCAGTACTTC
TRBV20-1	once	TRBJ1-6	TRBD1	CSATGRGDLQALHF	TGCAGTGCCACGGGCAGGGGGGACCTTCAGGCCCTCCACTTT
TRBV20-1	-	TRBJ2-3	TRBD2	CSARILAGGEDTQYF	TGCAGTGCTCGAATTCTAGCGGGGGGCGAGGATACGCAGTATTTT
TRBV20-1	-	TRBJ2-7	-	CSAPVLAPLSYEQYF	TGCAGTGCCCCAGTTTTGGCCCCCCTCTCCTACGAGCAGTACTTC
TRBV3-1	-	TRBJ2-7	-	CASSQDWPYEQYF	TGTGCCAGCAGCCAAGATTGGCCCTACGAGCAGTACTTC
TRBV20-1	-	TRBJ2-5	-	CSAWTTSSAPQETQYF	TGCAGTGCTTGGACCACCTCCTCCGCCCCCCAAGAGACCCAGTACTTC
TRBV4-1	-	TRBJ2-6	TRBD2	CASSFVLAESGANVLTF	TGCGCCAGCAGCTTTGTACTAGCGGAGTCTGGGGCCAACGTCCTGACTTTC
TRBV19	-	TRBJ1-1	-	CASSIGVFRQGNTEAFF	TGTGCCAGTAGTATTGGTGTGTTTCGGCAGGGGAACACTGAAGCTTTCTTT
TRBV19	-	TRBJ1-1	-	CASSIAGSNTEAFF	TGTGCCAGTAGTATCGCAGGGTCGAACACTGAAGCTTTCTTT
TRBV29-1	-	TRBJ2-3	-	CSVNPFSNTQYF	TGCAGCGTCAACCCCTTCTCGAATACGCAGTATTTT
TRBV30	-	TRBJ1-6	-	CAWSHGPENSPLHF	TGTGCCTGGAGTCATGGGCCGGAGAATTCACCCCTCCACTTT
TRBV5-1	-	TRBJ2-1	TRBD1	CASSLAGGHYNEQFF	TGCGCCAGCAGCTTGGCAGGGGGCCACTACAATGAGCAGTTCTTC
TRBV5-1	-	TRBJ2-7	-	CASSLSDYEQYF	TGCGCCAGCAGCCTCTCGGACTACGAGCAGTACTTC
TRBV5-1	-	TRBJ2-1	TRBD1	CASSFGQGYNEQFF	TGCGCCAGCAGCTTCGGACAGGGCTACAATGAGCAGTTCTTC
TRBV4-2	few	TRBJ1-5	-	CASSQPNQPQHF	TGTGCCAGCAGCCAACCAAATCAGCCCCAGCATTTT
TRBV6-6	-	TRBJ2-3	-	CASKELGADTQYF	TGTGCCAGCAAAGAACTAGGGGCAGATACGCAGTATTTT
TRBV12-3/TRBV12-4	-	TRBJ1-5	TRBD1	CASSGTGPNQPQHF	TGTGCCAGCTCAGGGACAGGGCCCAATCAGCCCCAGCATTTT
TRBV11-2	-	TRBJ1-1	-	CASSLTSGNTEAFF	TGTGCCAGCAGCTTAACTTCGGGGAACACTGAAGCTTTCTTT
TRBV5-4	once	TRBJ2-2	TRBD2	CASSSGLAGALAGELFF	TGTGCCAGCAGCTCGGGACTAGCGGGAGCGTTAGCCGGGGAGCTGTTTTTT
TRBV28	-	TRBJ2-7	TRBD2	CASSAGGSLRYHEQYF	TGTGCCAGCAGTGCCGGCGGGAGTTTAAGGTACCACGAGCAGTACTTC
TRBV3-1	-	TRBJ2-2	-	CASSQVQGYTGELFF	TGTGCCAGCAGCCAAGTACAGGGATACACCGGGGAGCTGTTTTTT
TRBV23-1	-	TRBJ1-5	-	CASSQLSRVQRF	TGCGCCAGCAGTCAATTGTCTCGGGTCCAGCGTTTT
TRBV5-4	-	TRBJ2-2	TRBD2	CASSHSRTSDNTGELFF	TGTGCCAGCAGCCACTCCAGGACTAGCGACAACACCGGGGAGCTGTTTTTT
TRBV15	-	TRBJ2-5	-	CATSSGDSLLQETQYF	TGTGCCACCAGCAGTGGCGACAGTCTCTTACAAGAGACCCAGTACTTC
TRBV3-1	-	TRBJ1-2	TRBD1	CASSHSDRADYGYTF	TGTGCCAGCAGCCATTCGGACAGGGCGGACTATGGCTACACCTTC
TRBV4-2	-	TRBJ2-1	-	CASSPGGVDNEQFF	TGTGCCAGCAGCCCCGGGGGAGTCGACAATGAGCAGTTCTTC
TRBV4-1	-	TRBJ2-3	TRBD2	CASSKDSGSGDTQYF	TGCGCCAGCAGCAAGGATAGCGGGAGTGGAGATACGCAGTATTTT
TRBV20-1	-	TRBJ1-2	-	CSAPLGGSYGYTF	TGCAGTGCCCCCCTGGGGGGAAGCTATGGCTACACCTTC
TRBV30	-	TRBJ1-1	TRBD1	CAWKRAGGEAFF	TGTGCCTGGAAGCGGGCAGGGGGGGAAGCTTTCTTT
TRBV4-1	once	TRBJ2-7	TRBD2	CASSQVSGGGISYEQYF	TGCGCCAGCAGCCAAGTCTCTGGCGGGGGGATTTCCTACGAGCAGTACTTC
TRBV7-9	-	TRBJ1-3	-	CASSLDGQIGNTIYF	TGTGCCAGCAGCTTAGACGGACAGATAGGAAACACCATATATTTT
TRBV10-3	once	TRBJ2-5	TRBD2	CAISGTLAGGLETQYF	TGTGCCATCAGTGGTACGCTAGCGGGAGGATTAGAGACCCAGTACTTC
TRBV9	-	TRBJ2-5	-	CASSGPPGLGQETQYF	TGTGCCAGCAGCGGGCCGCCGGGGTTGGGCCAAGAGACCCAGTACTTC
TRBV12-3/TRBV12-4	-	TRBJ2-7	-	CASSRAAGYEQYF	TGTGCCAGCAGTCGCGCTGCAGGTTACGAGCAGTACTTC
TRBV12-3/TRBV12-4	once	TRBJ1-1	-	CASSLRLTGTLNTEAFF	TGTGCCAGCAGTTTAAGGTTAACAGGGACATTGAACACTGAAGCTTTCTTT
TRBV5-1	-	TRBJ1-4	-	CASSLGAPGPRRANEKLFF	TGCGCCAGCAGCTTGGGCGCACCGGGACCCCGGAGGGCTAATGAAAAACTGTTTTTT
TRBV3-1	-	TRBJ2-2	-	CASSLMVGRATGELFF	TGTGCCAGCAGCCTAATGGTGGGCAGGGCCACCGGGGAGCTGTTTTTT
TRBV25-1	-	TRBJ2-2	-	CASSEFRAGGELFF	TGTGCCAGCAGTGAATTCAGGGCCGGCGGGGAGCTGTTTTTT
TRBV5-4	-	TRBJ2-5	TRBD2	CASSGGLAETQYF	TGTGCCAGCAGCGGGGGACTAGCGGAGACCCAGTACTTC
TRBV5-1	-	TRBJ2-5	-	CASSLRGREAQYF	TGCGCCAGCAGCTTGCGGGGAAGAGAGGCCCAGTACTTC
TRBV20-1	-	TRBJ2-1	TRBD2	CSARTGGGEGSYNEQFF	TGCAGTGCTAGAACGGGGGGAGGGGAGGGCTCCTACAATGAGCAGTTCTTC
TRBV28	-	TRBJ2-7	-	CATTTGYEQYF	TGTGCCACTACTACGGGTTACGAGCAGTACTTC
TRBV12-3/TRBV12-4	-	TRBJ2-7	-	CASSTRQANEQYF	TGTGCCAGCAGTACTCGACAGGCCAACGAGCAGTACTTC
TRBV7-6	-	TRBJ2-7	-	CASSLGGREQGEQYF	TGTGCCAGCAGTTTAGGGGGACGGGAGCAGGGCGAGCAGTACTTC
TRBV20-1	once	TRBJ2-5	-	CSAREGRIQETQYF	TGCAGTGCTAGAGAAGGACGGATCCAAGAGACCCAGTACTTC
TRBV9	-	TRBJ1-5	-	CASSVGTGRDVITPQHF	TGTGCCAGCAGCGTAGGTACAGGGAGGGATGTTATAACCCCCCAGCATTTT
TRBV5-5	-	TRBJ2-7	-	CASSSIISEQYF	TGTGCCAGCAGCTCAATCATCTCCGAGCAGTACTTC
TRBV6-5	-	TRBJ2-5	-	CASSRPGQKETQYF	TGTGCCAGCAGCAGACCGGGACAAAAAGAGACCCAGTACTTC
TRBV4-1	once	TRBJ2-7	-	CASSPRQSYEQYF	TGCGCCAGCAGCCCCCGACAGTCCTACGAGCAGTACTTC
TRBV20-1	-	TRBJ2-7	TRBD2	CSAPRGGPRNEQYF	TGCAGTGCTCCTCGGGGGGGGCCAAGGAACGAGCAGTACTTC